This TCR beta chain was identified during a study of regulatory T cells in long-lasting Graves disease. Described time point: persistent/refractory GD, antithyroid drugs over 5 years with positive TRAb. Preparation of the TCR library used RNA extracted from PBMCs. Arm-PCR of CDR3 regions with iRepertoire HTBI primers generated TCR beta libraries. MiXCR, applied by TCRdb to the multiplex PCR reads, yields one record per CDR3 protein. The data show a few hundred thousand distinct CDR3 sequences, with around a fifth seen just once and around 15% held by the top ten. A few counts support this clonotype. Between the trimmed V and J ends, which lost 5 bases and 7 bases, there was a span of 17 bases. The CDR3 contains 14 residues. Looked up from germline, CDR1 is SEHNR and CDR2 is FQNEAQ (reference sequence).

This chain joins TRBV7-9 and TRBJ2-5; weak D call: TRBD1 (5 bases). The sequenced sample was peripheral blood mononuclear cells (PBMCs), obtained when the disease was refractory, from a patient treated with antithyroid drugs. This TCR derives from a female donor with Graves disease. In nucleotides, the CDR3 is TGTGCCAGCAGCCAGAGTCAGGGTCCTTCGACCCAGTACTTC. Its translation: CASSQSQGPSTQYF.